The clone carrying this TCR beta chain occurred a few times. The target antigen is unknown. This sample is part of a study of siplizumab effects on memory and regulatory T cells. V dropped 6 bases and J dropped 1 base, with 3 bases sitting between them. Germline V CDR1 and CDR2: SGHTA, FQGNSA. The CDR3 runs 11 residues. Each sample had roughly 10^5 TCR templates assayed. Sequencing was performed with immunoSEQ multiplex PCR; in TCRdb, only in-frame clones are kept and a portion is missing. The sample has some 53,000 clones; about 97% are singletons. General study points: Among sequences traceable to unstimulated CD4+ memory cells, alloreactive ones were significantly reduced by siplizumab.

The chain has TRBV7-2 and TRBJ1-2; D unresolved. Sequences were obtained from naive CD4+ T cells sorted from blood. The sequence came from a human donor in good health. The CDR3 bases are TGTGCCAGCAGTCTTAACTATGGCTACACCTTC. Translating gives CASSLNYGYTF.